The present T cell receptor beta chain was sequenced within a study of blood T cell repertoires in COVID-19. Study information: Sites in the United States, Italy and Spain provided acute and convalescent COVID-19 samples.

The CDR3 has 17 amino acids. Germline V gene lookup returns CDR1 KGHDR and CDR2 SFDVKD. The V end lost 1 base, the J end lost 1 base, and 15 bases lay between the germline ends. Participants reported their clinical history, and cohort assignment relied on those reports. In the 2 weeks before study entry, exposed participants met a COVID-19 case, which was PCR-confirmed or clinician-diagnosed. In the authors' workflow: Amplification with reference gene primers provided the estimates of nucleated cell counts. Measured with immunoSEQ multiplex PCR; TCRdb has only the in-frame clones, and not every one. V and J calls and clone size are given by that table; D and trimming were obtained from the DNA. The sample yields about 280,000 clones, approximately 90% seen once.

Sequences were obtained from PBMCs or T cells enriched from blood (not recorded which). This TCR came from a man aged 40-49 years who had been exposed to COVID-19. The genes are TRBV24-1 and TRBJ1-1; no clear D. The CDR3 sequence is CATSDFSRSVWNTEAFF. The CDR3 DNA follows: TGTGCCACCAGTGATTTTAGTCGATCGGTATGGAACACTGAAGCTTTCTTT.